This T cell receptor (beta chain) was sequenced for a study of patients and donors after allogeneic stem cell transplantation. MiXCR, run by TCRdb on the RT-PCR reads, gives a single entry per CDR3 protein. This sample has around 7,000 distinct CDR3 sequences, with approximately 11% found just once. This clonotype was seen only a few times. The V and J ends lost 2 bases and 1 base respectively, with 10 bases between them. CDR3 length equals 15 residues. CDR1 and CDR2 (germline): SEHNR, FQNEAQ (reference sequence). Sequenced sample: blood, either unsorted or a sorted T cell fraction (not recorded which). The clonotype originates from a human donor who was either an allogeneic HSCT recipient or a stem cell or donor lymphocyte infusion donor (not recorded which). It is not recorded whose cells these are; they may come from a transplant donor. The rearrangement joins TRBV7-9 to TRBJ2-3; maybe TRBD1 (6 bases). In nucleotides, the CDR3 is TGTGCCAGCAGCTTAACACAGGGTGGCACAGATACGCAGTATTTT. It specifies CASSLTQGGTDTQYF.